What follows describes a single TCR beta chain. This sample stems from a study of shared clonotypes between healthy human individuals. At the level of the study: Sampling drew on donors who were a couple of women and three men aged 18 to 49. The study used three CD4 naive, three CD4 memory, two CD8 naive and one CD8 memory plate per donor.

The repertoire was sequenced with immunoSEQ multiplex PCR; TCRdb's copy has only in-frame clones and lacks some. The table shows roughly 2,500,000 clones, with over 85% occurring only once. Donors had no recently reported acute infections or vaccinations and were HIV-negative. Germline V lookup: CDR1 LGHNA, CDR2 YNFKEQ. CDR3 length: 15 amino acids. The V and J ends lost 0 bases and 1 base respectively, with 9 bases between them. The material sequenced was naive CD4+ T cells from PBMCs. Subset noted: CD45RA+ positively selected. The TCR comes from a man between 18 and 29 years old in good health. Some clones in this sample may be carry-over from other donors' samples. The chain recombines TRBV4-2 with TRBJ2-5; no reliable D call. The CDR3 here is CASSQDFGLQETQYF. CDR3 coding DNA: TGTGCCAGCAGCCAAGATTTCGGTCTCCAAGAGACCCAGTACTTC.